The present T cell receptor (beta chain) was sequenced within a study of blood T cell repertoires in COVID-19. Study-wide background: T cells, B-cell-depleted T cells, or PBMCs supplied cDNA or gDNA.

This clone was seen a handful of times. How the authors handled the data: It was from reference gene primer amplification that nucleated cell counts were estimated. The protocol was immunoSEQ multiplex PCR, while the TCRdb copy is restricted to in-frame clones and leaves out a portion. The V and J calls and clone size were taken over from that table, and D and trimming were inferred from the DNA. Among around 190,000 clones listed, about 80% were seen once. Germline assignment: CDR1 LNHDA and CDR2 SQIVND (reference sequence). With 1 base removed from V and 0 bases from J, the gap between germline ends came to 6 bases. This CDR3 spans 15 amino acids.

The sequence was collected from an older woman with COVID-19, enrolled during active disease. The sample comprised peripheral blood. The chain has TRBV19 and TRBJ2-2; D unclear. CDR3 bases: TGTGCCAGTAGTATAGGCGGATCGAACACCGGGGAGCTGTTTTTT. This sequence encodes CASSIGGSNTGELFF. Based on the CDR3 plus reference TRBV19 and TRBJ2-2, the full variable domain is DGGITQSPKYLFRKEGQNVTLSCEQNLNHDAMYWYRQDPGQGLRLIYYSQIVNDFQKGDIAEGYSVSREKKESFPLTVTSAQKNPTAFYLCASSIGGSNTGELFFGEGSRLTVL.